This T cell receptor beta chain was sequenced for a study of identical twins. Study-level points and caveats: Zero-insertion findings could be partly confounded by invariant cells (MAIT and iNKT cells). The abundant beta clonotypes from cord blood had fewer insertions, and memory repertoires had none of this. For out-of-frame alpha sequences shared by twins, low generation probability was in excess.

The CDR3 is 15 residues long. Germline V gene lookup returns CDR1 SSHAT and CDR2 FNYEAQ (reference sequence). A single count supports this clonotype. What it recognizes is unknown. Relative to the germline gene, one junction end is altered; a read error may explain this. TCRdb used MiXCR to reprocess the 5' RACE reads, holding one entry per CDR3 protein. This table holds nearly 200,000 distinct CDR3 sequences, around 15% found once. These data also formed part of another study, on T cells expressing NK-cell markers. This second study says: Sorting was restricted to alpha-beta TCR T cells by an anti-gamma-delta TCR antibody in several experiments.

Sequenced material: CD8+ T cells sorted from blood. This TCR was recovered from a woman aged 18-35 years in good health. The V and J genes are TRBV7-7 and TRBJ2-7; D is possibly TRBD2 (5 bases). CDR3 DNA sequence: TGTGCTAGCAGCTTAGGGAGAGCTCCTTCCTACGAGCAGTACTTC. Translation gives CASSLGRAPSYEQYF.